This entry features one T cell receptor beta chain sequence. Its antigen remains unidentified. This entry comes from a study of human T cells and chemical hapten exposure. Study at large: 2% DPC applied to a roughly 2 cm by roughly 2 cm arm area sensitized donors. Study-wide findings and caveats: Expanded TCRs clustered into significantly more large CDR3 similarity groups than controls, the analysis revealed.

What the library attached to individual cDNA molecules were unique molecular identifiers. TCRdb analysed the RACE reads with MiXCR anew, one entry per CDR3 protein. The profile shows some 400,000 distinct CDR3 sequences, 4% to 6% of them singletons. Time point defined: pre-sensitization, week 0. Treatment noted: therapeutic diphenylcyclopropenone sensitization with weekly scalp DPC. Whole blood, unfractionated, served as the material for total RNA extraction. The specimen was whole blood, collected in connection with sensitization to the hapten diphenylcyclopropenone (DPC). The receptor was isolated from a woman in her forties or fifties with alopecia areata. Some clones in this sample may be carry-over from other donors' samples.

The CDR3 nucleotides read TGCAGCGTTGAAGCGGATACGAACAGCCACTATGGCTACACCTTC. Protein sequence: CSVEADTNSHYGYTF. The rearrangement links TRBV29-1 to TRBJ1-2; D is undetermined. V was pared by 1 base and J by 3 bases, with 15 bases between. Looked up from germline, CDR1 is SQVTM and CDR2 is ANQGSEA. CDR3 length: 15 amino acids.